This passage covers 27 T cell receptor beta chains from one sample sequenced in a study of OX40 agonist ivuxolimab in advanced cancers. Clones were sequenced by immunoSEQ multiplex PCR, and TCRdb holds only the in-frame ones, with some missing. The sample has 90,000 or so clones; around nine tenths are singletons. The sequencing here drew on CD4+ or CD8+ T cells sorted from blood, taken in a trial of the OX40 agonist ivuxolimab. These receptors were taken from an adult with an advanced solid tumor such as melanoma, head and neck, liver or kidney cancer.

V and J are TRBV6-1 and TRBJ2-7; D not certain. The CDR3 is 13 residues long. Trimming removed 2 bases at V and 3 bases at J, with 8 bases between. Germline assignment: CDR1 MNHNS and CDR2 SASEGT. The DNA for the CDR3 is TGTGCCAGCAGTGAATGGCCTTTCTACGAGCAGTACTTC. Translating it yields CASSEWPFYEQYF.

The chain employs TRBV7-9 and TRBJ1-1, with a weak D call TRBD1 (5 bases). The CDR3 covers 14 residues. Germline values: CDR1 SEHNR, CDR2 FQNEAQ (reference sequence). The germline V and J ends were trimmed by 5 bases and 1 base, with 11 bases remaining between them. This CDR3 is CASSPHQGNTEAFF. CDR3 nucleotides: TGTGCCAGCAGCCCGCACCAGGGGAACACTGAAGCTTTCTTT. The variable domain in full, completed from reference TRBV7-9 and TRBJ1-1, reads DTGVSQNPRHKITKRGQNVTFRCDPISEHNRLYWYRQTLGQGPEFLTYFQNEAQLEKSRLLSDRFSAERPKGSFSTLEIQRTEQGDSAMYLCASSPHQGNTEAFFGQGTRLTVV.

The chain uses TRBV7-3 and TRBJ2-3, with 9 bases lining up with TRBD2. The CDR3 length is 14 residues. Germline-derived CDR1 and CDR2 are SGHTA and FQGTGA. The V segment lost 4 bases and the J segment 3 bases; nucleotides outside the gene matches: 2. CDR3 sequence (DNA): TGTGCCAGCAGCTCACTAGCGGGTACAGATACGCAGTATTTT. Translation gives CASSSLAGTDTQYF.

This clone was detected only once. The chain has TRBV5-4 and TRBJ2-1, with 12 bases fitting TRBD1. The CDR3 has 16 residues. The V gene's germline CDR1 is SGHNT and CDR2 YYREEE (reference sequence). The J segment lost 8 bases and the V segment lost 0 bases, leaving 6 bases of the junction unmatched. CDR3 amino acids: CASSLGPGTGGYEQFF. The DNA of the CDR3 is TGTGCCAGCAGCTTGGGCCCCGGGACAGGGGGCTATGAGCAGTTCTTC.

This CDR3 is CASSPQSPGRRRGNTIYF. The CDR3 nucleotides read TGTGCCAGCAGCCCTCAAAGCCCGGGACGGCGGCGGGGAAACACCATATATTTT. The rearrangement links TRBV9 to TRBJ1-3, with D perhaps TRBD1 (5 bases). The CDR3 spans 18 residues. Germline V gene lookup returns CDR1 SGDLS and CDR2 YYNGEE. V gave up 4 bases and J gave up 4 bases, with 24 bases separating them.

The J gene is TRBJ1-2, the V gene TRBV5-1, with TRBD1 as a possible D gene (6 bases). The V and J ends lost 0 bases and 6 bases respectively, with 15 bases between them. The length of the CDR3 is 15 residues. The germline gives CDR1 SGHRS, CDR2 YFSETQ. CDR3 sequence reads: CASSLEYGGADGYTF. DNA of the CDR3: TGCGCCAGCAGCTTGGAATATGGGGGCGCAGATGGCTACACCTTC.

The rearrangement joins TRBV28 to TRBJ2-1; 10 nucleotides align to TRBD1. With 6 bases clipped from V and 4 bases from J, the junction kept 6 bases outside the gene matches. Per germline, CDR1 MDHEN and CDR2 SYDVKM. CDR3 length equals 15 residues. The CDR3 is CASSLPGQGYNEQFF. The CDR3 DNA reads TGTGCCAGCAGCCTACCGGGACAGGGGTACAATGAGCAGTTCTTC.

This clone appeared once. The chain links TRBV5-6 to TRBJ2-5; D gene uncertain. Trimming shortened V by 4 bases and J by 2 bases, and 9 bases separated the two germline ends. Looked up from germline, CDR1 is SGHDT and CDR2 is YYEEEE. This CDR3 contains 13 residues. CDR3: CASSPGRQETQYF. The CDR3 bases are TGTGCCAGCAGCCCCGGAAGACAAGAGACCCAGTACTTC.

This CDR3 is CASSPGLAGEMAETQYF. Written as DNA, the CDR3 is TGCGCCAGCAGCCCGGGACTAGCGGGAGAGATGGCGGAGACCCAGTACTTC. The chain joins TRBV5-1 to TRBJ2-5; 14 nucleotides line up with TRBD2. Germline lookup yields CDR1 SGHRS and CDR2 YFSETQ. With V trimmed by 4 bases and J by 5 bases, 10 bases remained unmatched. This CDR3 is built from 17 residues.

The V gene is TRBV5-4, the J gene TRBJ2-1; TRBD2 agrees at 7 bases. The CDR3 sequence is 16 residues long. Unmatched junction bases numbered 5, after V lost 0 bases and J lost 2 bases. Germline CDR1 reads SGHNT; CDR2 reads YYREEE (reference sequence). CDR3: CASSLDGGETYNEQFF. The CDR3 coding sequence is TGTGCCAGCAGCTTGGATGGGGGGGAGACCTACAATGAGCAGTTCTTC.

This chain joins TRBV19 and TRBJ2-3; tentatively, D is TRBD2 (6 bases). The CDR3 is 14 residues long. Trimming took 6 bases from V and 5 from J, leaving 15 bases between them. The germline V gene has CDR1 LNHDA and CDR2 SQIVND (reference sequence). The CDR3 is CASRGTRDGDTQYF. The CDR3 region has the DNA TGTGCCAGTAGGGGTACGCGGGACGGAGATACGCAGTATTTT.

This chain connects TRBV7-2 to TRBJ2-1; a weak D match, TRBD1 (5 bases). The germline V gene encodes CDR1 SGHTA and CDR2 FQGNSA. The germline V and J ends were trimmed by 5 bases and 7 bases, with 18 bases remaining between them. The CDR3 extends over 15 amino acids. The CDR3 spells CASSNPWQGGNEQFF. The DNA of the CDR3 is TGTGCCAGCAGCAACCCTTGGCAGGGTGGTAATGAGCAGTTCTTC.

The chain has TRBV2 and TRBJ2-7; 9 bases line up with TRBD2. This CDR3 has 14 amino acids. Germline values: CDR1 SNHLY, CDR2 FYNNEI. Trimming cost V 9 bases and J 1 base; bases outside gene matches: 7. Written as DNA, the CDR3 is TGTGCCAGTCTAGCGGGATGGCGGTCCTACGAGCAGTACTTC. Translation gives CASLAGWRSYEQYF.

The V call is TRBV19, the J call TRBJ1-5; 7 bases fit TRBD1. The CDR3 is 16 amino acids. The germline gives CDR1 LNHDA, CDR2 SQIVND (reference sequence). Unmatched junction bases numbered 9, after V lost 5 bases and J lost 2 bases. DNA for the CDR3: TGTGCCAGTAGTGCCAGACAGGGCCCGCGCAATCAGCCCCAGCATTTT. This sequence encodes CASSARQGPRNQPQHF.

The rearrangement uses TRBV5-4 and TRBJ1-6, with 7 bases matching TRBD1. Trimming at V came to 2 bases and at J to 5 bases, leaving 13 bases not matched to a gene. This CDR3 has 18 amino acids. CDR1 is SGHNT and CDR2 is YYREEE in the germline V gene (reference sequence). In DNA, the CDR3 is TGTGCCAGCAGCTTTTACGTAGGGGGCTCGCGAAATAATTCACCCCTCCACTTT. It translates to CASSFYVGGSRNNSPLHF.

The chain uses TRBV11-3 and TRBJ1-1; D not resolved. Looked up from germline, CDR1 is SGHNT and CDR2 is YENEEA. There are 13 residues in the CDR3. The V end lost 0 bases, the J end lost 0 bases, and 2 bases lay between the germline ends. CDR3 residues: CASSLELNTEAFF. DNA for the CDR3: TGTGCCAGCAGCTTAGAGTTGAACACTGAAGCTTTCTTT.

This sequence joins TRBV19 and TRBJ1-5, with unresolved D. The CDR3 has 16 amino acids. Trimming pared 3 bases from V and 0 bases from J, leaving 12 bases between. From germline, CDR1 is LNHDA and CDR2 SQIVND (reference sequence). The CDR3 sequence is CASSIGRWDSNQPQHF. For the CDR3, the DNA is TGTGCCAGTAGTATCGGTAGGTGGGATAGCAATCAGCCCCAGCATTTT.

For the CDR3, the DNA is TGTGCCAGCAGCCGGACAGGGGAGGGCTATGGCTACACCTTC. This translates into CASSRTGEGYGYTF. The rearrangement uses TRBV6-5 and TRBJ1-2; 9 bases are a match to TRBD1. Trimming took 6 bases from V and 4 from J; bases not matched to a gene: 6. Germline values: CDR1 MNHEY, CDR2 SVGAGI. The CDR3 contains 14 residues.

Here the CDR3 DNA reads TGTGCCAGCCTCAGGGGGCGCGGGACTGAAGCTTTCTTT. This gives the protein CASLRGRGTEAFF. The chain combines TRBV6-5 with TRBJ1-1; 8 nucleotides agree with TRBD1. Germline CDR1 is MNHEY and CDR2 is SVGAGI. V lost 8 bases to trimming and J lost 5 bases; unmatched junction nucleotides: 7. This CDR3 comprises 13 residues.

The chain recombines TRBV5-4 with TRBJ2-5; 10 nucleotides match TRBD2. Germline V gives CDR1 SGHNT, CDR2 YYREEE (reference sequence). The CDR3 contains 15 residues. Trimming removed 4 bases from V and 2 bases from J; junction bases left unmatched: 5. DNA for the CDR3: TGTGCCAGCAGCCCAAGGACTAGCGGACAAGAGACCCAGTACTTC. This gives the protein CASSPRTSGQETQYF.

The rearrangement uses TRBV5-6 and TRBJ2-3, with a possible D match to TRBD1 (5 bases). Trimming removed 1 base at V and 5 bases at J, with 11 bases between. CDR3 length: 14 residues. CDR1 is SGHDT, CDR2 YYEEEE, per germline. CDR3 nucleotides: TGTGCCAGCAGCTTGCTTCCCCAGGGAGATACGCAGTATTTT. Its translation: CASSLLPQGDTQYF.

The chain couples TRBV6-1 to TRBJ2-4; a weak D match, TRBD2 (5 bases). Germline loops: CDR1 MNHNS, CDR2 SASEGT. V was trimmed by 6 bases and J by 6 bases, leaving 15 bases between them. The CDR3 totals 14 residues. DNA of the CDR3: TGTGCCAGCAGCGAATTTAGCGTCGGAAACATTCAGTACTTC. Its translation: CASSEFSVGNIQYF.

The chain has TRBV7-9 and TRBJ2-5; TRBD2 matches 14 bases. V shed 4 bases and J 5 bases; nucleotides not matched to a gene: 9. The CDR3 covers 17 residues. Germline V gives CDR1 SEHNR, CDR2 FQNEAQ (reference sequence). DNA of the CDR3: TGTGCCAGCAGCTGGACCGGGACTAGCGGGAGTAGTGAGACCCAGTACTTC. Encoded protein: CASSWTGTSGSSETQYF.

V is TRBV7-3 and J is TRBJ2-2; the D gene is possibly TRBD1 (6 bases). This CDR3 comprises 14 residues. Germline CDR1 and CDR2: SGHTA and FQGTGA. V dropped 6 bases and J dropped 2 bases, with 10 bases sitting between them. CDR3 in amino acids: CASRTGINTGELFF. The CDR3 coding sequence is TGTGCCAGCAGAACAGGGATTAACACCGGGGAGCTGTTTTTT.

The V gene is TRBV9, the J gene TRBJ1-3, with a possible D match to TRBD1 (5 bases). V gave up 1 base and J gave up 8 bases, with 13 bases separating them. The length of the CDR3 is 14 residues. Germline V lookup: CDR1 SGDLS, CDR2 YYNGEE. The CDR3 loop is CASSVYWDDDTIYF. CDR3 nucleotides: TGTGCCAGCAGCGTATACTGGGACGACGACACCATATATTTT.

This clone has a single count. The chain employs TRBV14 and TRBJ2-7; D unclear. The germline V gene encodes CDR1 SGHDN and CDR2 FVKESK. V shed 1 base and J shed 2 bases, with 9 bases lying between them. The CDR3 has 14 residues. The CDR3 reads CASSQARNPYEQYF. CDR3 in DNA: TGTGCCAGCAGCCAAGCTCGGAACCCCTACGAGCAGTACTTC.

The rearrangement uses TRBV28 and TRBJ1-1; D not certain. CDR1 is MDHEN and CDR2 is SYDVKM in the germline V gene. This CDR3 region has 15 residues. The ends were cut back, 0 bases at V and 8 bases at J, with 16 bases in the middle. The CDR3 nucleotides are TGTGCCAGCAGTTTATGGTCGAGGGTCCGCCCGGAAGCTTTCTTT. Translating gives CASSLWSRVRPEAFF.